This passage covers 32 T cell receptor beta chains from one sample sequenced in a study of T-cell reconstitution after alpha-beta-depleted transplantation in children. Unique molecular identifiers featured in how the TCRbeta library was prepared. TCRdb reanalysed the PCR reads using MiXCR and keeps one entry per CDR3 protein. The sample consists of about 830,000 distinct CDR3 sequences, 15% to 20% of them appearing once. This specimen consisted of PBMCs, mostly from graft donor cells, obtained 360 days after TCRalphabeta/CD19-depleted stem cell transplant. These receptors were taken from a male patient younger than 18 who had a stem cell transplant for acute lymphoblastic leukemia, so the T cells may come from the graft donor.

V is TRBV20-1 and J is TRBJ2-7, with TRBD2 as a possible D gene (5 bases). There are 13 residues in the CDR3. Germline lookup yields CDR1 DFQATT and CDR2 SNEGSKA (reference sequence). Deletions cut 0 bases from V and 6 bases from J, with 12 bases between. The CDR3 nucleotides are TGCAGTGCTAGAGACGGCGGGCGCGGCGAGCAGTACTTC. Protein: CSARDGGRGEQYF.

The gene calls are TRBV18 and TRBJ2-2; the D gene is possibly TRBD1 (6 bases). The CDR3 covers 16 residues. Germline V lookup: CDR1 KGHSH, CDR2 LQKENI. Trimming removed 2 bases from V and 6 bases from J, with 16 bases in between. CDR3 sequence: CASSPNFQGFAGELFF. CDR3 DNA sequence: TGTGCCAGCTCACCAAATTTTCAGGGGTTCGCCGGGGAGCTGTTTTTT.

This clonotype has a handful of counts. The chain joins TRBV7-8 to TRBJ2-3, with 10 bases fitting TRBD1. J lost 0 bases, V lost 0 bases, and 3 bases had no gene match. The germline CDR1 and CDR2 sequences are SGHVS and FQNEAQ. The CDR3 contains 17 residues. The chain's CDR3 is CASSLARTGGSTDTQYF. The CDR3 region has the DNA TGTGCCAGCAGCTTAGCAAGGACAGGGGGTAGCACAGATACGCAGTATTTT.

The gene calls are TRBV6-1 and TRBJ2-7; 10 bases line up with TRBD1. Germline trimming cut 8 bases from V and 2 bases from J; bases unmatched to any gene: 6. CDR3 length: 14 residues. CDR1 and CDR2 from the germline V gene are MNHNS and SASEGT. CDR3 protein: CASVKGQGAYEQYF. The CDR3 nucleotides are TGTGCCAGCGTCAAAGGACAGGGGGCCTACGAGCAGTACTTC.

This clonotype was observed a handful of times. The V call is TRBV7-9, the J call TRBJ2-3; no clear D. There are 16 residues in the CDR3. The V end was cut by 4 bases, the J end by 4 bases, with 18 bases between. Germline V lookup: CDR1 SEHNR, CDR2 FQNEAQ (reference sequence). The CDR3 sequence: CASSSPLGSYADTQYF. The DNA of the CDR3 is TGTGCCAGCAGCTCCCCGCTGGGCTCCTACGCAGATACGCAGTATTTT.

This chain connects TRBV5-1 to TRBJ2-1; TRBD2 agrees at 11 bases. The junction had 6 bases not matched to a gene; V was cut back by 4 bases and J by 3 bases. This CDR3 is built from 16 residues. Germline V gene sequence: CDR1 SGHRS, CDR2 YFSETQ. The CDR3 protein is CASSLGTSGGYNEQFF. The CDR3 coding sequence is TGCGCCAGCAGCCTCGGGACTAGCGGAGGCTACAATGAGCAGTTCTTC.

This clonotype has more than one count but fewer than ten. The gene calls are TRBV7-9 and TRBJ2-3, with 7 nucleotides matching TRBD1. V trimming: 5 bases; J trimming: 10 bases; junction bases outside the gene matches: 18. This CDR3 region has 16 residues. Germline-derived CDR1 and CDR2 are SEHNR and FQNEAQ (reference sequence). In nucleotides, the CDR3 is TGTGCCAGCAGCCCCCCCGGGACAGAGTCACTTAGTTCGCAGTATTTT. It specifies CASSPPGTESLSSQYF.

This clonotype was detected many times. The chain carries TRBV12-3 or TRBV12-4 and TRBJ2-3; D may be TRBD2 (5 bases). The CDR3 is made up of 17 amino acids. V was clipped by 4 bases and J by 2 bases, with 19 bases between them. The CDR3 spells CASSYGGPLTFTDTQYF. In DNA, the CDR3 is TGTGCCAGCAGTTACGGCGGGCCCTTAACATTCACAGATACGCAGTATTTT.

The genes are TRBV20-1 and TRBJ2-1; D might be TRBD2 (6 bases). The germline V gene encodes CDR1 DFQATT and CDR2 SNEGSKA (reference sequence). The germline V and J ends were trimmed by 3 bases and 7 bases, with 16 bases remaining between them. The length of the CDR3 is 14 residues. For the CDR3, the DNA is TGCAGTGCTAGCGGGAGTTGGAAGATGAATGAGCAGTTCTTC. Translating it yields CSASGSWKMNEQFF.

The CDR3 here is CASSLAGSWVQETQYF. CDR3 nucleotide sequence: TGTGCCAGCAGCTTGGCGGGGTCGTGGGTCCAAGAGACCCAGTACTTC. The V and J genes are TRBV5-6 and TRBJ2-5; tentatively, D is TRBD2 (5 bases). Germline V gene data show CDR1 as SGHDT and CDR2 as YYEEEE. Trimming took off 0 bases at V and 1 base at J, with 13 bases between the two ends. The CDR3 is made up of 16 amino acids.

CDR3: CASSWGTSVTGELFF. The CDR3 bases are TGCGCCAGCAGCTGGGGGACTAGCGTCACCGGGGAGCTGTTTTTT. The J gene is TRBJ2-2, the V gene TRBV5-1; 10 bases align to TRBD2. Germline lookup yields CDR1 SGHRS and CDR2 YFSETQ. The length of the CDR3 is 15 residues. Germline trimming cut 3 bases from V and 4 bases from J; bases unmatched to any gene: 3.

The genes are TRBV7-8 and TRBJ2-7; 8 positions agree with TRBD2. Germline V gene sequence: CDR1 SGHVS, CDR2 FQNEAQ. CDR3 length equals 16 residues. J gave up 5 bases and V 2 bases, and 11 bases lay outside the gene matches. DNA of the CDR3: TGTGCCAGCAGCTTAAGTACGGGAGGGTTCCTCCACGAGCAGTACTTC. This translates into CASSLSTGGFLHEQYF.

This clonotype was picked up a small number of times. This chain joins TRBV10-3 and TRBJ1-4, with 8 bases that match TRBD1. V trimming: 6 bases; J trimming: 6 bases; junction bases outside the gene matches: 6. CDR3 length equals 14 residues. Germline CDR1 ENHRY, CDR2 SYGVKD. The CDR3 loop reads CAISPRGRDEKLFF. The DNA for the CDR3 is TGTGCCATCAGCCCCAGGGGGCGGGATGAAAAACTGTTTTTT.

This clonotype was counted between two and nine times. The chain carries TRBV4-2 and TRBJ2-1; 13 bases agree with TRBD2. The CDR3 runs to 17 residues. The germline gives CDR1 LGHNA, CDR2 YNFKEQ. Losses at the gene ends were 3 bases for V and 5 bases for J; bases not matched to a gene: 7. CDR3 in DNA: TGTGCCAGCAGCCAGTTCACCGGGACTAGCGGGAACAATGAGCAGTTCTTC. Residues: CASSQFTGTSGNNEQFF.

This clonotype was observed a handful of times. The V gene is TRBV6-1, the J gene TRBJ1-4; D is perhaps TRBD1 (5 bases). The V end was cut by 5 bases, the J end by 3 bases, with 13 bases between. This CDR3 spans 15 amino acids. CDR1 and CDR2 (germline): MNHNS, SASEGT. The CDR3 reads CASSQQGRANEKLFF. The CDR3 DNA reads as TGTGCCAGCAGTCAGCAGGGAAGGGCTAATGAAAAACTGTTTTTT.

This clonotype has a handful of counts. The chain couples TRBV10-2 to TRBJ2-7; D is ambiguous. With 7 bases removed from V and 2 bases from J, the gap between germline ends came to 12 bases. The CDR3 loop spans 13 amino acids. Germline loops: CDR1 WSHSY, CDR2 SAAADI. The CDR3 DNA reads as TGCGCCAGCAAAGAACGACCTACCTACGAGCAGTACTTC. Protein sequence: CASKERPTYEQYF.

This chain uses TRBV7-9 with TRBJ1-1; no clear D gene. This CDR3 contains 14 residues. Germline V lookup: CDR1 SEHNR, CDR2 FQNEAQ (reference sequence). V gave up 1 base and J gave up 6 bases, with 12 bases separating them. In DNA, the CDR3 is TGTGCCAGCAGCTTAGTCCTCACTAAGTCTGAAGCTTTCTTT. This encodes CASSLVLTKSEAFF.

The chain joins TRBV12-3 or TRBV12-4 to TRBJ2-5; D ambiguous. Trimming removed 6 bases at V and 1 base at J, with 9 bases between. CDR3 size: 13 residues. CDR3 sequence (DNA): TGTGCCAGCAGGGCTCTGTTCCAAGAGACCCAGTACTTC. It is translated as CASRALFQETQYF.

This clonotype was counted between two and nine times. The chain combines TRBV15 with TRBJ2-1; D is undetermined. V was pared by 2 bases and J by 5 bases, with 7 bases between. Germline CDR1 and CDR2: LNHNV and YYDKDF (reference sequence). The CDR3 contains 13 residues. The CDR3 DNA is TGTGCCACCAGCAGACTAGATAACAATGAGCAGTTCTTC. Translating gives CATSRLDNNEQFF.

This clonotype was picked up a small number of times. The chain uses TRBV6-5 and TRBJ2-3, with a tentative D call TRBD2 (6 bases). The V end lost 0 bases, the J end lost 5 bases, and 12 bases lay between the germline ends. The CDR3 is 15 amino acids. The germline CDR1 and CDR2 sequences are MNHEY and SVGAGI. The CDR3 coding sequence is TGTGCCAGCAGTTACTCGGGGCCCGGGGGAGATACGCAGTATTTT. This sequence encodes CASSYSGPGGDTQYF.

This clonotype was found many times. This chain joins TRBV7-9 and TRBJ2-1; 12 bases agree with TRBD2. Germline loops: CDR1 SEHNR, CDR2 FQNEAQ (reference sequence). The trim removed 5 bases at V and 4 bases at J, leaving 6 bases unmatched. This CDR3 has 16 amino acids. The CDR3 spells CASSPRTSGEYNEQFF. In nucleotides, the CDR3 is TGTGCCAGCAGCCCACGGACTAGCGGGGAGTACAATGAGCAGTTCTTC.

This clonotype was seen only a few times. The chain couples TRBV6-1 to TRBJ2-5, with D maybe TRBD2 (5 bases). The CDR3 loop spans 12 amino acids. Trimming left V 7 bases short and J 5 bases short, with 11 bases between. The V gene's germline CDR1 is MNHNS and CDR2 SASEGT. CDR3 DNA: TGTGCCAGCAACTACCCGGGGGAGACCCAGTACTTC. As protein: CASNYPGETQYF.

This clonotype was observed many times. DNA for the CDR3: TGTGCCACCAGCAGAGACCTCTTATTTGGGACCGGGGAGCTGTTTTTT. It codes for CATSRDLLFGTGELFF. This rearrangement joins TRBV15 to TRBJ2-2; no definite D call. The germline CDR1 and CDR2 sequences are LNHNV and YYDKDF (reference sequence). V lost 0 bases and J 5 bases, leaving 13 bases between the germline ends. This CDR3 is 16 amino acids long.

The chain links TRBV6-1 to TRBJ1-5; TRBD1 aligns across 8 bases. J lost 1 base, V lost 5 bases, and 7 bases had no gene match. CDR3 size: 16 residues. Germline-derived CDR1 and CDR2 are MNHNS and SASEGT. The CDR3: CASSKRTGLSNQPQHF. For the CDR3, the DNA is TGTGCCAGCAGTAAACGGACAGGGTTAAGCAATCAGCCCCAGCATTTT.

V is TRBV7-9 and J is TRBJ2-7, with TRBD2 matching over 9 bases. Germline V gives CDR1 SEHNR, CDR2 FQNEAQ (reference sequence). After removal of 3 bases from V and 5 bases from J, the junction contained 8 bases not matched to a gene. The CDR3 contains 15 residues. The DNA for the CDR3 is TGTGCCAGCAGCTTTGTCGCGGGAGGGAGGAACGAGCAGTACTTC. The encoded protein is CASSFVAGGRNEQYF.

The V and J genes are TRBV7-6 and TRBJ2-5, with 9 bases identical to TRBD1. Germline assignment: CDR1 SGHVS and CDR2 FNYEAQ. V was clipped by 0 bases and J by 5 bases; unmatched bases: 4. The CDR3 runs to 15 residues. CDR3 protein: CASSLADRGWETQYF. CDR3 nucleotides: TGTGCCAGCAGCTTAGCAGACAGGGGGTGGGAGACCCAGTACTTC.

This clonotype was observed a few times. The rearrangement links TRBV20-1 to TRBJ2-1; D is unresolved. Trimming cost V 4 bases and J 0 bases, with 10 bases left between them. The germline V gene encodes CDR1 DFQATT and CDR2 SNEGSKA (reference sequence). The CDR3 sequence is 14 residues long. CDR3 sequence reads: CSAILDPSYNEQFF. DNA of the CDR3: TGCAGTGCTATTTTAGACCCCTCCTACAATGAGCAGTTCTTC.

This clonotype was seen more than once but under ten times. The J gene is TRBJ2-7, the V gene TRBV11-2; 11 bases line up with TRBD2. The trim removed 5 bases at V and 4 bases at J, leaving 10 bases unmatched. Germline lookup yields CDR1 SGHAT and CDR2 FQNNGV. The CDR3 loop spans 16 amino acids. Written as DNA, the CDR3 is TGTGCCAGCAGCGAGAATATAGCGGGAGGGTCTTACGAGCAGTACTTC. Residues: CASSENIAGGSYEQYF.

This clonotype was recorded at least ten times. This chain links TRBV6-5 with TRBJ2-7; either TRBD1 or TRBD2 may fit D (5 bases each). Germline-derived CDR1 and CDR2 are MNHEY and SVGAGI. This CDR3 is 13 amino acids long. V lost 2 bases to trimming and J lost 1 base, with 6 bases between them. The CDR3 reads CASSYGGSYEQYF. The CDR3 coding sequence is TGTGCCAGCAGTTACGGGGGTTCCTACGAGCAGTACTTC.

This clonotype came up a few times. The rearrangement uses TRBV28 and TRBJ1-6, with D possibly TRBD1 on 5 matching bases. The CDR3 is 13 residues long. Germline V gene lookup returns CDR1 MDHEN and CDR2 SYDVKM. Trimming cost V 5 bases and J 7 bases, with 9 bases left between them. The CDR3 loop is CASSDRQNSPLHF. In nucleotides, the CDR3 is TGTGCCAGCAGTGATCGACAGAATTCACCCCTCCACTTT.

The chain couples TRBV10-3 to TRBJ2-1; TRBD2 aligns across 7 bases. CDR3 length: 17 amino acids. In germline, CDR1 is ENHRY, CDR2 SYGVKD. The J segment lost 0 bases and the V segment lost 7 bases, leaving 12 bases of the junction unmatched. The CDR3 bases are TGTGCCATCAACCGTGATAGCGGGCTGAGCTCCTACAATGAGCAGTTCTTC. It yields the protein CAINRDSGLSSYNEQFF.

V is TRBV19 and J is TRBJ2-4; D is uncertain. The CDR3 loop spans 14 amino acids. Trimming pared 6 bases from V and 0 bases from J, leaving 9 bases between. Germline loops: CDR1 LNHDA, CDR2 SQIVND (reference sequence). The CDR3 DNA reads as TGTGCCAGTAGGGCGAGACTAGCCAAAAACATTCAGTACTTC. It is translated as CASRARLAKNIQYF.